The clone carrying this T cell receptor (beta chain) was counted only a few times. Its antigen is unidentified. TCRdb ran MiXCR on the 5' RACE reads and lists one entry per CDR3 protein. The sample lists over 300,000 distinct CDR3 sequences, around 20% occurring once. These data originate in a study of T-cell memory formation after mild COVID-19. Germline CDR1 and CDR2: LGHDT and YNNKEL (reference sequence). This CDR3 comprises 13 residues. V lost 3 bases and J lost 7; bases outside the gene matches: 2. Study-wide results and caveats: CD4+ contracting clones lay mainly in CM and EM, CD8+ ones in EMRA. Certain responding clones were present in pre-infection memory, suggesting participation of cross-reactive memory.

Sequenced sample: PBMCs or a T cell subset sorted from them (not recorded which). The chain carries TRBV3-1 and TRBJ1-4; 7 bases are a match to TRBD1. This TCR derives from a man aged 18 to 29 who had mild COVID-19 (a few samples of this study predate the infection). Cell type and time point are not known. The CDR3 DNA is TGTGCCAGCAGCCACAGGGACAGTGAAAAACTGTTTTTT. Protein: CASSHRDSEKLFF.